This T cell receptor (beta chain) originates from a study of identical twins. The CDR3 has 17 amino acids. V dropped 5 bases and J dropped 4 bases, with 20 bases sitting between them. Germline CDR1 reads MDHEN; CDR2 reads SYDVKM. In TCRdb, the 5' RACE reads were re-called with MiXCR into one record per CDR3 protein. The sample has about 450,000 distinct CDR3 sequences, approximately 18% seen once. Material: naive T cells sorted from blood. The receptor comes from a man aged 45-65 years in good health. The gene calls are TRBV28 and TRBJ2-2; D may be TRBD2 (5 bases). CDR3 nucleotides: TGTGCCAGCAGTCCCTACCATCGACAAGGGAGCACCGGGGAGCTGTTTTTT. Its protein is CASSPYHRQGSTGELFF.